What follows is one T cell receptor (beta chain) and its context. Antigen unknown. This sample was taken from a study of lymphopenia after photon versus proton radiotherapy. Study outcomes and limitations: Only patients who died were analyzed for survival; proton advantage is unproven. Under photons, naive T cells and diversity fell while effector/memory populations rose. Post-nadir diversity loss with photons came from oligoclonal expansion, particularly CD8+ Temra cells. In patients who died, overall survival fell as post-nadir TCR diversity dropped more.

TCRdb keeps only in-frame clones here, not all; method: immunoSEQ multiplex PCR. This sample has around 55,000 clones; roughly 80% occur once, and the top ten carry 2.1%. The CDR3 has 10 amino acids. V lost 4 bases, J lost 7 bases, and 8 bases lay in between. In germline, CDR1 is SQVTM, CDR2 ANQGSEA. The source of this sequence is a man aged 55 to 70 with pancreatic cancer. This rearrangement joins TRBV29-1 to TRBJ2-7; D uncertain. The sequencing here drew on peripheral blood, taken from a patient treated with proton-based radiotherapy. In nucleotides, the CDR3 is TGCAGCGTTGCGTCCGAAGAGCAGTACTTC. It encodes CSVASEEQYF.